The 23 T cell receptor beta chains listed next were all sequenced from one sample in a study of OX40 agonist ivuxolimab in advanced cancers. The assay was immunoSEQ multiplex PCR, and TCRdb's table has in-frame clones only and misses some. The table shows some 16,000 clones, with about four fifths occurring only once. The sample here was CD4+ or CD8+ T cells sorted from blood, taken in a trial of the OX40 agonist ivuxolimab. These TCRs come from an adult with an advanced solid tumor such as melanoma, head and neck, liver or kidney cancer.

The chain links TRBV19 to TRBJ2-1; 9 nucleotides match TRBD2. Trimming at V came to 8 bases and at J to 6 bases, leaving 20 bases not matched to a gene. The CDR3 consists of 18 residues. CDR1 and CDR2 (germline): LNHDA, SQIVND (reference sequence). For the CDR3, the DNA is TGTGCCAGTGAGAGGGGGGGGAGCCCGGGACTAGCATCCAATGAGCAGTTCTTC. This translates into CASERGGSPGLASNEQFF.

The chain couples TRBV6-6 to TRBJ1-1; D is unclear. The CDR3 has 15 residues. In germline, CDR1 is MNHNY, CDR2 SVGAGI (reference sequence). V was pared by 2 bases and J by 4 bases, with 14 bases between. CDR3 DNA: TGTGCCAGCAGTTACGAACCCCAGGAGGGCACTGAAGCTTTCTTT. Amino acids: CASSYEPQEGTEAFF.

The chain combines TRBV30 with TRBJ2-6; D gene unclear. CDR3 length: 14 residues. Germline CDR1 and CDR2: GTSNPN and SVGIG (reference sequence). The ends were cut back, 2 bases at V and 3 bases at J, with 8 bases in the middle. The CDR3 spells CAWSQSGGANVLTF. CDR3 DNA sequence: TGTGCCTGGAGTCAGTCGGGTGGGGCCAACGTCCTGACTTTC.

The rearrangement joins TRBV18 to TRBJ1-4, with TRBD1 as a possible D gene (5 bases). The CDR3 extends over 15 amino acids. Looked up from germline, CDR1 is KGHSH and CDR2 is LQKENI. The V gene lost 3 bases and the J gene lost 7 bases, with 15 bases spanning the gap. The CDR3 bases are TGTGCCAGCTCACCTATTGAGATAAGGGGTGAAAAACTGTTTTTT. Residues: CASSPIEIRGEKLFF.

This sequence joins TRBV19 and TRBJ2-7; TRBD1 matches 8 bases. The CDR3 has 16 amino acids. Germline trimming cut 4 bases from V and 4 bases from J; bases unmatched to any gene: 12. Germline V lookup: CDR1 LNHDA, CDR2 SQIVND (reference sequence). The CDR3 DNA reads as TGTGCCAGTAGTAGGACAGGGACTGGCTCTTCTTACGAGCAGTACTTC. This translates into CASSRTGTGSSYEQYF.

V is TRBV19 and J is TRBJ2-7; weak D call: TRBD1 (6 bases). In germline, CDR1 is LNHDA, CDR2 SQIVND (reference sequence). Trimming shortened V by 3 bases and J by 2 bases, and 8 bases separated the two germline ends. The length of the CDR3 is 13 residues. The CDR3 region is CASSIPGAYEQYF. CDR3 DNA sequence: TGTGCCAGTAGTATCCCAGGGGCCTACGAGCAGTACTTC.

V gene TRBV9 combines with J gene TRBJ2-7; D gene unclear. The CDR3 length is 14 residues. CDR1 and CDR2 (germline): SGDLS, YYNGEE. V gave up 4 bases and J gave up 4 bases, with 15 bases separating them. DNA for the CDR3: TGTGCCAGCAGCCCCTCGGTCGTGCCGTACGAGCAGTACTTC. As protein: CASSPSVVPYEQYF.

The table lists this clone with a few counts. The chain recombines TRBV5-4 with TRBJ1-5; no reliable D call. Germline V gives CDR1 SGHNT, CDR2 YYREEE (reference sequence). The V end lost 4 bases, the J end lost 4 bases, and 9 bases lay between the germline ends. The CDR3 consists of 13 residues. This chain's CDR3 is CASSPYPNQPQHF. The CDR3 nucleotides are TGTGCCAGCAGCCCATACCCTAATCAGCCCCAGCATTTT.

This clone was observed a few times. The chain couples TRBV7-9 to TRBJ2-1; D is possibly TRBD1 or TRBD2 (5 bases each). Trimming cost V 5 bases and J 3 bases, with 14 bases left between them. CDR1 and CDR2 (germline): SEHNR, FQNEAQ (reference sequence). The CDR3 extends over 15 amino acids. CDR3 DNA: TGTGCCAGCAGCGGGAGCCAGGGAGTCTACAATGAGCAGTTCTTC. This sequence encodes CASSGSQGVYNEQFF.

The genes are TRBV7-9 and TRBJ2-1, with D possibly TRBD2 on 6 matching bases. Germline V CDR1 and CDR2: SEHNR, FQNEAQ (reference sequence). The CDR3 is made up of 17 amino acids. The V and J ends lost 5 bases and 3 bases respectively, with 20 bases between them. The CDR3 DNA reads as TGTGCCAGCAGCCCCGCTGGAAGGCTAGCGAGCTACAATGAGCAGTTCTTC. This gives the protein CASSPAGRLASYNEQFF.

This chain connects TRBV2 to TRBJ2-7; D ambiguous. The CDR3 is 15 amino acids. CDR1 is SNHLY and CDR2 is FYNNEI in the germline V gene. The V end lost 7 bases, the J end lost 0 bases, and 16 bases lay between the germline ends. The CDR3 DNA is TGTGCCAGCAACCCGCAGCCCGACAACTCCTACGAGCAGTACTTC. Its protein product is CASNPQPDNSYEQYF.

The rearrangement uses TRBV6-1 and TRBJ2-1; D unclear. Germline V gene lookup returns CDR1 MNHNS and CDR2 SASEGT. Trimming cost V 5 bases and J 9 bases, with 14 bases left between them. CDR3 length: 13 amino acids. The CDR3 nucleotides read TGTGCCAGCAGTCGAAAAGGGTCGGCTGAGCAGTTCTTC. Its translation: CASSRKGSAEQFF.

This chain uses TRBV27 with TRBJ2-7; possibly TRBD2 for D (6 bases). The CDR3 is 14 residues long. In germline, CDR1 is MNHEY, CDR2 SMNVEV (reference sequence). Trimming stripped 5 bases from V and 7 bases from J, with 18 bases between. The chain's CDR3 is CASSLSDPGGEQYF. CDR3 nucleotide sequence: TGTGCCAGCAGTCTCTCAGACCCCGGGGGTGAGCAGTACTTC.

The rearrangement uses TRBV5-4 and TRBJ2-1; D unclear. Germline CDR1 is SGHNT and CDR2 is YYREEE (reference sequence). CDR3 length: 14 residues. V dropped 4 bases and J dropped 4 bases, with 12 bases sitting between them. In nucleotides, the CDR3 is TGTGCCAGCAGCCTCCGGAGAGCGTACAATGAGCAGTTCTTC. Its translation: CASSLRRAYNEQFF.

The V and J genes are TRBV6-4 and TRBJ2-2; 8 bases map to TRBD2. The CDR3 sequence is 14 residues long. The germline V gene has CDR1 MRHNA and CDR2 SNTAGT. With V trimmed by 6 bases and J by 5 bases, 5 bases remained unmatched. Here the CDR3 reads CASSGGRTTGELFF. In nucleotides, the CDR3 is TGTGCCAGCAGCGGCGGGAGGACGACCGGGGAGCTGTTTTTT.

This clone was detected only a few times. For the CDR3, the DNA is TGTGCCACTACAGGGAGTTATGGCTACACCTTC. It specifies CATTGSYGYTF. This chain connects TRBV28 to TRBJ1-2; D is perhaps TRBD1 (6 bases). The CDR3 contains 11 residues. Germline assignment: CDR1 MDHEN and CDR2 SYDVKM. V lost 10 bases and J 5 bases, leaving 11 bases between the germline ends.

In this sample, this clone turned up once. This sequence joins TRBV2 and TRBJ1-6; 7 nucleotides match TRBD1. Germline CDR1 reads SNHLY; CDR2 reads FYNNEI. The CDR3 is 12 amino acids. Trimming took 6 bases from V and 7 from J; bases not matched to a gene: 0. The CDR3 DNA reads TGTGCCAGCAGGGGACAGAATTCACCCCTCCACTTT. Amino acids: CASRGQNSPLHF. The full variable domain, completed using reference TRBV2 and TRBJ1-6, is EPEVTQTPSHQVTQMGQEVILRCVPISNHLYFYWYRQILGQKVEFLVSFYNNEISEKSEIFDDQFSVERPDGSNFTLKIRSTKLEDSAMYFCASRGQNSPLHFGNGTRLTVT.

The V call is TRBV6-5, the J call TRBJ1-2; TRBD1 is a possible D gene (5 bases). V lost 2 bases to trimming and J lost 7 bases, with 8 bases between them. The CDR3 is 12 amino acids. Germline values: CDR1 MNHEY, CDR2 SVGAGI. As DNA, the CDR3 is TGTGCCAGCAGTTACCAGGGTTCTGGCTACACCTTC. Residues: CASSYQGSGYTF.

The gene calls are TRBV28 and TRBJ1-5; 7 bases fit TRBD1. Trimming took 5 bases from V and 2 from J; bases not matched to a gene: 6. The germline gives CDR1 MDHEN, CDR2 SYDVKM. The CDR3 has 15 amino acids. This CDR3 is CASSVAGGGNQPQHF. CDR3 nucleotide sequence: TGTGCCAGCAGTGTCGCAGGGGGGGGCAATCAGCCCCAGCATTTT.

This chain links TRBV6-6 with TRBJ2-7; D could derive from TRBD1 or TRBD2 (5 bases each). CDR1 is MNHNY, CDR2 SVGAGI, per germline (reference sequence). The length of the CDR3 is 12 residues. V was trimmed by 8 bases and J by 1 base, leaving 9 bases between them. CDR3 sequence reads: CASRDVSYEQYF. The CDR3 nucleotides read TGTGCCAGCCGGGACGTATCCTACGAGCAGTACTTC.

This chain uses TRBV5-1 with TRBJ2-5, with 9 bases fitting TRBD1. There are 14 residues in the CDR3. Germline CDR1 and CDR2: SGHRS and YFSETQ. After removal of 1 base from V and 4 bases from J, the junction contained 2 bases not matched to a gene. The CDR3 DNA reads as TGCGCCAGCAGCTTGACAGGGGGCGCAGAGACCCAGTACTTC. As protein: CASSLTGGAETQYF.

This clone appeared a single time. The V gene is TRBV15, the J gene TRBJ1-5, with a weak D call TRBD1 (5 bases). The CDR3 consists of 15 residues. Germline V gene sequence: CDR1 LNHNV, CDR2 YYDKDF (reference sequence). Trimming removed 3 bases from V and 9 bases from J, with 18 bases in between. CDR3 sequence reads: CATSSYDSGGPPQHF. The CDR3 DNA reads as TGTGCCACCAGCAGCTACGACAGCGGTGGTCCGCCCCAGCATTTT.

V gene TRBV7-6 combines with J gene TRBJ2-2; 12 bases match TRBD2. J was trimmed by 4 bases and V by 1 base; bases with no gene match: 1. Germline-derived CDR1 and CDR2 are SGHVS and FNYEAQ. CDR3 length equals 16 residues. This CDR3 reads CASSLGTSGITGELFF. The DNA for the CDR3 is TGTGCCAGCAGCTTAGGGACTAGCGGGATCACCGGGGAGCTGTTTTTT.